A single sample is the source of the 13 T cell receptor beta chains below, sequenced in a study of blood T cell repertoires in COVID-19. TCRdb's table, derived via immunoSEQ multiplex PCR, lists solely in-frame clones and lacks some. The profile shows about 75,000 clones, roughly 90% of them singletons. Sequenced material: peripheral blood. The receptors were sampled from a human donor in a cohort sampled during active COVID-19.

This chain connects TRBV10-1 to TRBJ2-3; TRBD2 agrees at 11 bases. Trimming cost V 7 bases and J 0 bases; bases outside gene matches: 12. Germline-derived CDR1 and CDR2 are WNHNN and SYGVQD (reference sequence). The CDR3 runs to 18 residues. The CDR3 nucleotides read TGCGCCAGCAACCCCGAGGGGACTAGCGGCATTAGCACAGATACGCAGTATTTT. This encodes CASNPEGTSGISTDTQYF.

This clone is a singleton in its sample. The chain uses TRBV19 and TRBJ1-1; D is uncertain. The V end was cut by 6 bases, the J end by 2 bases, with 16 bases between. There are 15 residues in the CDR3. Germline V CDR1 and CDR2: LNHDA, SQIVND (reference sequence). Here the CDR3 reads CASSSSPSLNTEAFF. The CDR3 coding sequence is TGTGCCAGTAGCTCTTCCCCGAGTCTCAACACTGAAGCTTTCTTT. The full variable domain, its missing parts supplied by reference TRBV19 and TRBJ1-1, is DGGITQSPKYLFRKEGQNVTLSCEQNLNHDAMYWYRQDPGQGLRLIYYSQIVNDFQKGDIAEGYSVSREKKESFPLTVTSAQKNPTAFYLCASSSSPSLNTEAFFGQGTRLTVV.

This chain links TRBV7-2 with TRBJ1-5; no reliable D call. This CDR3 comprises 14 residues. Germline CDR1 reads SGHTA; CDR2 reads FQGNSA. Trimming took off 4 bases at V and 6 bases at J, with 13 bases between the two ends. CDR3 sequence: CASSSDLSGQPQHF. The CDR3, as DNA: TGTGCCAGCAGCTCCGATCTCAGCGGTCAGCCCCAGCATTTT.

This chain joins TRBV3-1 (or the pseudogene TRBV3-2) and TRBJ1-2; no reliable D call. The CDR3 contains 15 residues. Germline V gene data show CDR1 as LGHDT and CDR2 as YNNKEL (reference sequence). V gave up 1 base and J gave up 8 bases, with 17 bases separating them. The CDR3 reads CASSQVRAFSVGYTF. The CDR3 DNA reads TGTGCCAGCAGCCAAGTACGCGCATTTAGTGTGGGCTACACCTTC.

Comments on this clone: The sample has other DNA sequences that encode this CDR3 too. The chain joins TRBV6-6 to TRBJ1-1; D possibly corresponds to TRBD1 (5 bases). The CDR3 extends over 13 amino acids. Germline V gene sequence: CDR1 MNHNY, CDR2 SVGAGI (reference sequence). Trimming shortened V by 6 bases and J by 1 base, and 9 bases separated the two germline ends. The CDR3 DNA sequence: TGTGCCAGCAGCGACGGACAGAACACTGAAGCTTTCTTT. Encoded protein: CASSDGQNTEAFF.

The chain links TRBV4-3 to TRBJ1-5, with 10 bases that match TRBD1. The V gene end was trimmed by 8 bases and the J gene end by 6 bases; junction bases not matched to a gene: 4. This CDR3 is 13 amino acids long. CDR1 is LGHNA, CDR2 YSLEER, per germline. The CDR3 region has the DNA TGCGCCAGCGGGGACAGGGGTTTTCAGCCCCAGCATTTT. This codes for CASGDRGFQPQHF.

V is TRBV6-5 and J is TRBJ1-1; D unclear. This CDR3 region has 11 residues. Germline values: CDR1 MNHEY, CDR2 SVGAGI. V dropped 5 bases and J dropped 2 bases, with 3 bases sitting between them. The CDR3 is CASSHNTEAFF. The CDR3 DNA follows: TGTGCCAGCAGTCATAACACTGAAGCTTTCTTT.

This rearrangement joins TRBV10-3 to TRBJ1-6, with D unclear. The CDR3 sequence is 15 residues long. Per germline, CDR1 ENHRY and CDR2 SYGVKD. Trimming cost V 0 bases and J 5 bases, with 8 bases left between them. The CDR3 spells CAISESVTHNSPLHF. In nucleotides, the CDR3 is TGTGCCATCAGTGAGTCGGTCACTCATAATTCACCCCTCCACTTT.

The chain has TRBV7-9 and TRBJ2-7, with 11 bases aligning to TRBD2. The CDR3 is made up of 17 amino acids. V was clipped by 5 bases and J by 2 bases; unmatched bases: 11. Germline V gene sequence: CDR1 SEHNR, CDR2 FQNEAQ (reference sequence). The CDR3: CASSPEGGLAGPYEQYF. Here the CDR3 DNA reads TGTGCCAGCAGCCCTGAGGGTGGACTAGCGGGTCCCTACGAGCAGTACTTC.

CDR3 DNA sequence: TGTGCCAGCAGTTTATATGTCGAGGGTTTTACTAGCACAGATACGCAGTATTTT. Residues: CASSLYVEGFTSTDTQYF. The V call is TRBV27, the J call TRBJ2-3, with a weak D call TRBD2 (5 bases). The CDR3 spans 18 residues. V gave up 1 base and J gave up 0 bases, with 17 bases separating them. In germline, CDR1 is MNHEY, CDR2 SMNVEV (reference sequence).

The CDR3 DNA follows: TGTGCCAGCAGCTACGGGACAATCTACAATGAGCAGTTCTTC. It translates to CASSYGTIYNEQFF. The chain joins TRBV6-5 to TRBJ2-1, with D tentatively TRBD1 (6 bases). The germline gives CDR1 MNHEY, CDR2 SVGAGI. V lost 6 bases and J 3 bases, leaving 12 bases between the germline ends. The CDR3 spans 14 residues.

The chain carries TRBV5-1 and TRBJ1-1; D might be TRBD1 (5 bases). Trimming pared 4 bases from V and 4 bases from J, leaving 11 bases between. Germline V gives CDR1 SGHRS, CDR2 YFSETQ. The CDR3 covers 13 residues. This CDR3 is CASSGGWATEAFF. For the CDR3, the DNA is TGCGCCAGCAGCGGGGGGTGGGCCACTGAAGCTTTCTTT.

This clone has more than one count but fewer than ten. V gene TRBV7-2 combines with J gene TRBJ1-6; TRBD1 aligns across 8 bases. CDR1 is SGHTA, CDR2 FQGNSA, per germline. The CDR3 spans 15 residues. With V trimmed by 5 bases and J by 14 bases, 14 bases remained unmatched. CDR3 sequence: CASSPDLHRGITLHF. In nucleotides, the CDR3 is TGTGCCAGCAGCCCCGATCTGCACAGGGGGATCACCCTCCACTTT.